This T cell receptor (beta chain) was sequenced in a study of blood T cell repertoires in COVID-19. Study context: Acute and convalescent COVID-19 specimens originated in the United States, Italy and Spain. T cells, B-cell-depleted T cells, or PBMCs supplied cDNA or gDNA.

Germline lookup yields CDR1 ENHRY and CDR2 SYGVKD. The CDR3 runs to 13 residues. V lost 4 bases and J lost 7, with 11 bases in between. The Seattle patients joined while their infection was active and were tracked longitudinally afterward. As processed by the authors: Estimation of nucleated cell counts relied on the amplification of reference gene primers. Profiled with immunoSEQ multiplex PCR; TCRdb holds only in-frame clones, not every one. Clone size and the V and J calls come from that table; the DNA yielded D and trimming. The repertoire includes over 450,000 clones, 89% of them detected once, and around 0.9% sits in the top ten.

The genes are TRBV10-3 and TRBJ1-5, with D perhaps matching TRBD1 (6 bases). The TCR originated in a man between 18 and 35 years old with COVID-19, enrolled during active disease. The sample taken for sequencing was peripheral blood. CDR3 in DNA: TGTGCCATCAGTGGGGGGGGCGGGCAGCCCCAGCATTTT. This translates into CAISGGGGQPQHF.